This T cell receptor (beta chain) was identified in a study of CXCR3-negative and CXCR3-positive naive CD8 T cells. Study overall: Cumulative TRB read yield was approximately 135 million, averaging about 1.5 +/- 0.3 million per library. Study-level points and caveats: Comparison of naive CXCR3-negative and CXCR3-positive cells revealed similar TRBV-TRBJ usage, while memory cells differed. Diversity was high in both naive subsets and much lower in memory cells. CXCR3-positive naive cells carried more hydrophobic TRB CDR3s than CXCR3-negative naive cells did.

By frequency, this clonotype registers medium-sized. Its antigen remains unknown. There are 14 residues in the CDR3. CDR1 and CDR2 (germline): SGDLS, YYNGEE. The method, 5' RACE with UMI labels, was used to prepare the TRB cDNA libraries. Reanalyzing the 5' RACE reads, TCRdb keeps one entry per CDR3 protein, without DNA. In all, the sample yields under 7,000 distinct CDR3 sequences. The chain recombines TRBV9 with TRBJ2-2; TCRdb's assignment of TRBD2 cannot be checked, as there is no DNA. This clonotype was sampled from a human donor in good health. Some clones in this sample may be carry-over from other donors' samples. The sample taken for sequencing was naive CXCR3- CD8+ T cells from blood. Subset given: CD45RO-CCR7+CD27+CD95- naive CD8+ T cells lacking CXCR3 (TNR3-). CDR3 residues: CASSVGGGAEELFF.